This T cell receptor (beta chain) is from a study of tumor-infiltrating lymphocytes in primary liver carcinoma. Germline V CDR1 and CDR2: MNHNY, SVGAGI (reference sequence). With V trimmed by 0 bases and J by 0 bases, 0 bases remained unmatched. The CDR3 is 16 residues long. There are many counts of this clonotype. TCR beta cDNA was made from 500 ng total RNA with a constant-region primer. Libraries of TCR beta came from three nested multiplex PCR rounds with slightly modified ARM-PCR. Rounds one and two of PCR, each of 10 cycles, were primed with TRBV1-TRBV30 forward primers and a C-beta reverse primer. One entry per CDR3 protein results from TCRdb running MiXCR on the multiplex PCR reads. The sample records over 100,000 distinct CDR3 sequences, 55% to 70% being singletons. Co-extraction of RNA and DNA was performed on about 18-30 mg of unsorted bulk tissue.

The V call is TRBV6-6, the J call TRBJ1-3; 9 nucleotides line up with TRBD1. The TCR comes from a woman aged 55-75 years with primary liver carcinoma and hepatitis B virus infection. Sequenced material: tumor-adjacent normal liver tissue. CDR3 in amino acids: CASSYSTGGSGNTIYF. The CDR3 bases are TGTGCCAGCAGTTACTCGACAGGGGGCTCTGGAAACACCATATATTTT.